Here is one T cell receptor beta chain with its context. The antigen is not known. This entry belongs to a study of vaccination and CD4 T cells after COVID-19. CDR3 length: 15 residues. Germline loops: CDR1 MDHEN, CDR2 SYDVKM. V was shortened by 6 bases and J by 2 bases, with 14 bases between the two germline ends. The Oncomine TCR Beta short-read assay was applied to DNA of cultured CD4+ T cells. Each CDR3 protein gets one entry after TCRdb re-called the PCR reads with MiXCR. The data contain tens of thousands of distinct CDR3 sequences, nearly 50% of them singletons. Stated treatment: roughly 10-day PBMC culture with coronavirus spike peptide pools or control peptides (ViraFEST assay).

The receptor's source is a human donor who had recovered from COVID-19. The chain has TRBV28 and TRBJ1-5; tentative D call: TRBD1 (6 bases). Sample: CD4+ T cells from blood, cultured in vitro. CDR3 sequence: CASSSPGQGNQPQHF. CDR3 DNA sequence: TGTGCCAGCAGCTCGCCGGGACAAGGCAATCAGCCCCAGCATTTT.